This is a list of T cell receptor beta chains from one sample in a study of T-cell reconstitution after alpha-beta-depleted transplantation in children. TCRdb used MiXCR to reprocess the PCR reads, holding one entry per CDR3 protein. The sample includes 230,000 or so distinct CDR3 sequences, 9% to 10% of them seen just once. Material: PBMCs from the stem cell graft donor, obtained from the stem cell graft. The receptors here all came from a human donor who donated a stem cell graft to a child with SCID. CDR3s include the opening cysteine and the closing phenylalanine or tryptophan. Each record gives: J gene, D gene, V gene, clone size, CDR3 DNA, CDR3 protein. The D gene is left open where the match is weak. Where a row states a size, it is once, few, many or the class of an expanded clone; other rows omit it.

J: TRBJ2-7
D: .
V: TRBV20-1
size: many
DNA: TGCAGTGCTAGAGTTTTATCGAAATGGACGTCCTACGAGCAGTACTTC
CDR3: CSARVLSKWTSYEQYF

J: TRBJ2-7
D: TRBD2
V: TRBV5-1
size: many
DNA: TGCGCCAGCAGCTTGGAGCGGGGGTACGAGCAGTACTTC
CDR3: CASSLERGYEQYF

J: TRBJ2-7
D: .
V: TRBV5-6
size: many
DNA: TGTGCCAGCAGCTTGTCCAACTCCTACGAGCAGTACTTC
CDR3: CASSLSNSYEQYF

J: TRBJ2-7
D: .
V: TRBV5-1
size: many
DNA: TGCGCCAGCAGCTTCGGGACATTGGGAGACGAGCAGTACTTC
CDR3: CASSFGTLGDEQYF

J: TRBJ1-5
D: .
V: TRBV4-3
size: many
DNA: TGCGCCAGCAGCTTGGGTCTCCCGTATAGCAATCAGCCCCAGCATTTT
CDR3: CASSLGLPYSNQPQHF

J: TRBJ2-7
D: TRBD2
V: TRBV2
size: many
DNA: TGTGCCAGCACTGCGCGGGGGAGCTCCTACGAGCAGTACTTC
CDR3: CASTARGSSYEQYF

J: TRBJ1-4
D: .
V: TRBV5-1
size: many
DNA: TGCGCCAGCAGCTCGGGGCGGAATGAAAAACTGTTTTTT
CDR3: CASSSGRNEKLFF

J: TRBJ2-5
D: .
V: TRBV13
size: many
DNA: TGTGCCAGCAGCTTAGGTAGGGGGTTAGAGACCCAGTACTTC
CDR3: CASSLGRGLETQYF

J: TRBJ2-7
D: .
V: TRBV10-3
size: .
DNA: TGTGCCATCAGCTCTATTGGCGAGCAGTACTTC
CDR3: CAISSIGEQYF

J: TRBJ1-5
D: .
V: TRBV6-5
size: many
DNA: TGTGCCAGCGGGGGGCAGGGTGTAAGGGGTAGCAATCAGCCCCAGCATTTT
CDR3: CASGGQGVRGSNQPQHF

J: TRBJ1-2
D: TRBD1
V: TRBV5-1
size: .
DNA: TGCGCCAGCAGCCAGGACAGGGTTGGCGACACCTTC
CDR3: CASSQDRVGDTF

J: TRBJ1-1
D: .
V: TRBV25-1
size: many
DNA: TGTGCCAGCAGTGAGGGTCCTTACAGGGCGGCGAACACTGAAGCTTTCTTT
CDR3: CASSEGPYRAANTEAFF

J: TRBJ2-2
D: .
V: TRBV7-9
size: many
DNA: TGTGCCAGCAGCTTAGCAGGGTCGAACACCGGGGAGCTGTTTTTT
CDR3: CASSLAGSNTGELFF

J: TRBJ1-2
D: .
V: TRBV5-1
size: many
DNA: TGCGCCAGCAGCGAACAGGGTGTCGTCTATGGCTACACCTTC
CDR3: CASSEQGVVYGYTF

J: TRBJ1-6
D: .
V: TRBV5-1
size: many
DNA: TGCGCCAGCAGCTTGGACAGAATGGCATCACCCCTCCACTTT
CDR3: CASSLDRMASPLHF

J: TRBJ1-5
D: .
V: TRBV30
size: few
DNA: TGTGCCTGGAGTGTCTCCAGTAACAATCAGCCCCAGCATTTT
CDR3: CAWSVSSNNQPQHF

J: TRBJ1-3
D: TRBD1
V: TRBV24-1
size: .
DNA: TGTGCCACCAGTGAGGGGACAGAACAAAACACCATATATTTT
CDR3: CATSEGTEQNTIYF

J: TRBJ1-1
D: .
V: TRBV5-1
size: .
DNA: TGCGCCAGCAGCGGAACCCAGGGCGGCACTGAAGCTTTCTTT
CDR3: CASSGTQGGTEAFF

J: TRBJ2-2
D: TRBD2
V: TRBV24-1
size: .
DNA: TGTGCCACCAGGGCAACTAGCGGGGTATACACCGGGGAGCTGTTTTTT
CDR3: CATRATSGVYTGELFF

J: TRBJ1-2
D: .
V: TRBV6-1
size: many
DNA: TGTGCCAGCGACGTTTACTATGGCTACACCTTC
CDR3: CASDVYYGYTF

J: TRBJ1-6
D: .
V: TRBV6-2/TRBV6-3
size: many
DNA: TGTGCCAGCAGTTTCTCAGGGGATGGAGGGATAAAAAGCTCCTATAATTCACCCCTCCACTTT
CDR3: CASSFSGDGGIKSSYNSPLHF

J: TRBJ2-3
D: TRBD2
V: TRBV12-3/TRBV12-4
size: many
DNA: TGTGCCAGCAGTTTCCGGGACTACCTCCGCGGAGATACGCAGTATTTT
CDR3: CASSFRDYLRGDTQYF

J: TRBJ2-5
D: .
V: TRBV20-1
size: few
DNA: TGCAGTGCTAGAGGGACCAGTTTTTGGGAAGAGACCCAGTACTTC
CDR3: CSARGTSFWEETQYF

J: TRBJ1-2
D: .
V: TRBV5-4
size: .
DNA: TGTGCCAGCAGCTTGAAACCCGACAGCTACTATGGCTACACCTTC
CDR3: CASSLKPDSYYGYTF

J: TRBJ1-2
D: .
V: TRBV20-1
size: many
DNA: TGCAGTGCTAGTTTGCCAGGGGCTGGCTACACCTTC
CDR3: CSASLPGAGYTF

J: TRBJ1-2
D: .
V: TRBV3-1
size: many
DNA: TGTGCCAGCAGCCAATCATGGGGGGGAGCCTACTATGGCTACACCTTC
CDR3: CASSQSWGGAYYGYTF

J: TRBJ1-1
D: .
V: TRBV4-1
size: many
DNA: TGCGCCAGCAGCCAAGAAAGTTTCGGTCGGAAAGCTTTCTTT
CDR3: CASSQESFGRKAFF

J: TRBJ2-4
D: .
V: TRBV2
size: .
DNA: TGTGCCAGCAGTGATCCGGCCAGCCGCCCAAACATTCAGTACTTC
CDR3: CASSDPASRPNIQYF

J: TRBJ2-2
D: .
V: TRBV7-2
size: .
DNA: TGTGCCGGTCAAACCGGGTCCTCGGGGGGGGAGCTGTTTTTT
CDR3: CAGQTGSSGGELFF

J: TRBJ1-1
D: .
V: TRBV7-8
size: few
DNA: TGTGCCAGCAGCGCGAAACCGGACAGCATGAACACTGAAGCTTTCTTT
CDR3: CASSAKPDSMNTEAFF

J: TRBJ2-7
D: TRBD1
V: TRBV6-1
size: many
DNA: TGTGCCAGCAGTCTCCGGGACAGGGCATACGAGCAGTACTTC
CDR3: CASSLRDRAYEQYF

J: TRBJ2-5
D: .
V: TRBV6-2/TRBV6-3
size: .
DNA: TGTGCCAGCAGTTACTTTGGGGTCACCCAAGAGACCCAGTACTTC
CDR3: CASSYFGVTQETQYF

J: TRBJ1-6
D: TRBD1
V: TRBV5-1
size: many
DNA: TGCGCCAGCAGCCGGATCGGACAGGGCACGAATTCACCCCTCCACTTT
CDR3: CASSRIGQGTNSPLHF

J: TRBJ2-3
D: .
V: TRBV4-3
size: many
DNA: TGCGCCAGCAGCCCAGGCGAAAATAGAGGGAGCACAGATACGCAGTATTTT
CDR3: CASSPGENRGSTDTQYF

J: TRBJ1-6
D: .
V: TRBV7-3
size: few
DNA: TGTGCCAGCAGCCAAGTGGGAGGGCCCCTCCACTTT
CDR3: CASSQVGGPLHF

J: TRBJ2-1
D: .
V: TRBV15
size: many
DNA: TGTGCCACCAGCAGATCCGGGACTCCCCTCGGCGATGAGCAGTTCTTC
CDR3: CATSRSGTPLGDEQFF

J: TRBJ2-5
D: .
V: TRBV29-1
size: .
DNA: TGCAGCGTGTACCACACCGAGGGTTGGGAGACCCAGTACTTC
CDR3: CSVYHTEGWETQYF

J: TRBJ2-5
D: TRBD2
V: TRBV20-1
size: many
DNA: TGCAGTGCTAGAACCGGACTAGCGGGGGGGCTTGAGACCCAGTACTTC
CDR3: CSARTGLAGGLETQYF

J: TRBJ2-3
D: TRBD2
V: TRBV12-3/TRBV12-4
size: many
DNA: TGTGCCAGCAGCTCCAATAGCGGGGGCACAGATACGCAGTATTTT
CDR3: CASSSNSGGTDTQYF

J: TRBJ1-1
D: TRBD1
V: TRBV5-1
size: .
DNA: TGCGCCAGCAGCTTGGCCTTCGGACAGGGGCGGATGAACACTGAAGCTTTCTTT
CDR3: CASSLAFGQGRMNTEAFF

J: TRBJ2-2
D: .
V: TRBV2
size: .
DNA: TGTGCCAGCAGGAAACAGGGACCCGGGGAGCTGTTTTTT
CDR3: CASRKQGPGELFF

J: TRBJ1-1
D: TRBD1
V: TRBV28
size: many
DNA: TGTGCCAGCAGTCGGGACAGGGGGAGCACTGAAGCTTTCTTT
CDR3: CASSRDRGSTEAFF

J: TRBJ1-6
D: .
V: TRBV7-2
size: many
DNA: TGTGCCAGCAGCCCCCAGCCAGGGCCCGGTTCACCCCTCCACTTT
CDR3: CASSPQPGPGSPLHF

J: TRBJ2-7
D: TRBD2
V: TRBV20-1
size: .
DNA: TGCCCAGAGGATCGGGCTAGCGGGGACCAGCAGTACTTC
CDR3: CPEDRASGDQQYF

J: TRBJ2-5
D: .
V: TRBV5-5
size: many
DNA: TGTGCCAGCAGCTTGACAGGCGGGCCCGAGACCCAGTACTTC
CDR3: CASSLTGGPETQYF